This T cell receptor beta chain was found in a study of OX40 agonist ivuxolimab in advanced cancers. Study-level background: A diagnosis of hepatocellular carcinoma, melanoma, renal cell or head and neck cancer was present in dose-escalation patients. Notes on the study in general: Circulating CD4+ and CD8+ T cells showed clonal expansion by week 6 at 0.1 to 3.0 mg/kg.

Blood sampling took place at baseline, cycle 4 day 1, and cycle 7 day 1. This clone was observed a handful of times. Its antigen is not identified. This table comes from immunoSEQ multiplex PCR, and its TCRdb copy is limited to in-frame clones, with some not included. The repertoire includes approximately 60,000 clones, 65% to 90% of them detected once, and 0.7% sits in the top ten. The CDR3 is 15 amino acids. V lost 5 bases, J lost 3 bases, and 16 bases lay in between. Germline CDR1 and CDR2: LNHDA and SQIVND (reference sequence). This clonotype originated in an adult with an advanced solid tumor such as melanoma, head and neck, liver or kidney cancer. This sequence joins TRBV19 and TRBJ1-1; no clear D. This specimen was CD4+ or CD8+ T cells sorted from blood, taken in a trial of the OX40 agonist ivuxolimab. The CDR3 loop is CASSSQSPVYTEAFF. In DNA, the CDR3 is TGTGCCAGTAGTTCGCAGAGTCCGGTCTACACTGAAGCTTTCTTT.